The 29 T cell receptor beta chains given below trace back to one sample, sequenced in a study of blood T cell repertoires in COVID-19. TCRdb keeps only in-frame clones here, not all; method: immunoSEQ multiplex PCR. The sample consists of 200,000 to 300,000 clones, about 91% of them appearing once. The source material was PBMCs or T cells enriched from blood (not recorded which). The receptors come from a woman in her forties with acute COVID-19.

The chain recombines TRBV25-1 with TRBJ2-7; a possible D gene is TRBD1 (6 bases). Germline loops: CDR1 MGHDK, CDR2 SYGVNS. This CDR3 is built from 13 residues. V was pared by 6 bases and J by 3 bases, with 12 bases between. This CDR3 reads CASRGQYGYEQYV. CDR3 DNA: TGTGCCAGCAGAGGACAGTACGGCTACGAGCAGTACGTC.

This chain joins TRBV2 and TRBJ1-4; possible D gene TRBD1, 6 bases. Germline CDR1 SNHLY, CDR2 FYNNEI. V lost 4 bases and J lost 11, with 14 bases in between. The length of the CDR3 is 13 residues. The CDR3 region is CASSVLAGAKLFF. The CDR3 DNA is TGTGCCAGCAGTGTTTTGGCAGGGGCGAAACTGTTTTTT.

V and J are TRBV7-2 and TRBJ1-6, with TRBD1 matching 7 bases. V was pared by 2 bases and J by 10 bases, with 5 bases of the junction left unmatched. This CDR3 has 14 residues. CDR1 and CDR2 (germline): SGHTA, FQGNSA. CDR3 DNA: TGTGCCAGCAGCTTAAGACAGGGAGACTCACCCCTCCACTTT. It yields the protein CASSLRQGDSPLHF.

This rearrangement joins TRBV5-6 to TRBJ1-2, with a tentative D call TRBD1 (6 bases). The CDR3 length is 15 residues. Between the trimmed V and J ends, which lost 1 base and 3 bases, there was a span of 13 bases. CDR1 is SGHDT, CDR2 YYEEEE, per germline. CDR3 nucleotides: TGTGCCAGCAGCTTGCTAGGGGGTAGTGACTATGGCTACACCTTC. This encodes CASSLLGGSDYGYTF.

V and J are TRBV19 and TRBJ2-5; a weak D match, TRBD2 (6 bases). Germline V lookup: CDR1 LNHDA, CDR2 SQIVND (reference sequence). V gave up 3 bases and J gave up 4 bases, with 15 bases separating them. This CDR3 has 15 residues. The CDR3 loop reads CASSIGGTKRETQYF. The CDR3 DNA sequence: TGTGCCAGTAGTATCGGGGGAACCAAGAGAGAGACCCAGTACTTC.

The chain combines TRBV9 with TRBJ2-1, with 12 bases identical to TRBD2. This CDR3 is built from 15 residues. V was clipped by 4 bases and J by 7 bases; unmatched bases: 6. The germline V gene has CDR1 SGDLS and CDR2 YYNGEE. The CDR3 nucleotides are TGTGCCAGCAGCCCTAGCGGGGGGGCCATAAATGAGCAGTTCTTC. Its translation: CASSPSGGAINEQFF.

The chain carries TRBV18 and TRBJ1-2, with 7 bases matching TRBD1. Germline V gene sequence: CDR1 KGHSH, CDR2 LQKENI. CDR3 size: 19 residues. The V segment lost 0 bases and the J segment 0 bases; nucleotides outside the gene matches: 13. CDR3 in DNA: TGTGCCAGCTCACCACCGGGCTCGGACAGGCACTTAGCTAACTATGGCTACACCTTC. This codes for CASSPPGSDRHLANYGYTF.

Written as DNA, the CDR3 is TGCGCCAGCAGCTTGGCCTTGCAGGGGGCCGGAGATACGCAGTATTTT. Protein: CASSLALQGAGDTQYF. The rearrangement links TRBV5-1 to TRBJ2-3; 8 bases align to TRBD1. Germline V CDR1 and CDR2: SGHRS, YFSETQ. The CDR3 consists of 16 residues. The J segment lost 5 bases and the V segment lost 0 bases, leaving 8 bases of the junction unmatched.

The V and J genes are TRBV6-4 and TRBJ1-5; TRBD1 matches at 7 bases. This CDR3 is built from 16 residues. Trimming removed 7 bases from V and 6 bases from J; junction bases left unmatched: 15. The V gene's germline CDR1 is MRHNA and CDR2 SNTAGT. The CDR3 nucleotides read TGTGCCAGCACCAGAACCCGGTGGGCAGGGGGTCAGCCCCAGCATTTT. Protein: CASTRTRWAGGQPQHF.

The chain has TRBV11-3 and TRBJ1-6, with no clear D. Germline values: CDR1 SGHNT, CDR2 YENEEA. Trimming cost V 5 bases and J 8 bases, with 10 bases left between them. This CDR3 is 13 amino acids long. The CDR3 here is CASSLQRDSPLHF. The CDR3 coding sequence is TGTGCCAGCAGCCTACAGAGGGATTCACCCCTCCACTTT.

The V and J genes are TRBV19 and TRBJ2-2; 8 positions match TRBD1. Germline CDR1 reads LNHDA; CDR2 reads SQIVND (reference sequence). The ends lost 5 bases at V and 5 bases at J; junction bases unmatched: 1. There are 13 residues in the CDR3. DNA for the CDR3: TGTGCCAGTAGTCAGGGGGCAACCGGGGAGCTGTTTTTT. This gives the protein CASSQGATGELFF.

V and J are TRBV5-1 and TRBJ2-6; possibly TRBD1 for D (6 bases). CDR1 and CDR2 (germline): SGHRS, YFSETQ. Trimming left V 3 bases short and J 4 bases short, with 17 bases between. CDR3 length: 17 amino acids. The chain's CDR3 is CASSYETGPTGANVLTF. The CDR3, as DNA: TGCGCCAGCAGCTACGAGACAGGTCCCACCGGGGCCAACGTCCTGACTTTC.

The rearrangement joins TRBV27 to TRBJ2-3, with a weak D call TRBD1 (5 bases). CDR3 length equals 14 residues. The germline V and J ends were trimmed by 3 bases and 0 bases, with 7 bases remaining between them. Germline CDR1 MNHEY, CDR2 SMNVEV (reference sequence). The CDR3 sequence: CASSFGHSTDTQYF. The CDR3 DNA sequence: TGTGCCAGCAGTTTTGGACATAGCACAGATACGCAGTATTTT.

This chain connects TRBV5-1 to TRBJ1-5, with 7 positions matching TRBD1. The CDR3 covers 14 residues. V trimming: 4 bases; J trimming: 2 bases; junction bases outside the gene matches: 3. The germline V gene has CDR1 SGHRS and CDR2 YFSETQ. The CDR3 protein is CASSRQGGNQPQHF. The DNA for the CDR3 is TGCGCCAGCAGCAGACAGGGTGGCAATCAGCCCCAGCATTTT.

The chain links TRBV7-8 to TRBJ2-5; possible D gene TRBD1, 6 bases. This CDR3 contains 17 residues. Trimming stripped 5 bases from V and 1 base from J, with 20 bases between. Germline CDR1 reads SGHVS; CDR2 reads FQNEAQ. The CDR3: CASSPPVGAPTQETQYF. The DNA for the CDR3 is TGTGCCAGCAGCCCCCCCGTGGGGGCCCCTACCCAAGAGACCCAGTACTTC. Based on the CDR3 plus reference TRBV7-8 and TRBJ2-5, the full variable domain is GAGVSQSPRYKVAKRGQDVALRCDPISGHVSLFWYQQALGQGPEFLTYFQNEAQLDKSGLPSDRFFAERPEGSVSTLKIQRTQQEDSAVYLCASSPPVGAPTQETQYFGPGTRLLVL.

V and J are TRBV29-1 and TRBJ1-3, with 9 bases lining up with TRBD1. This CDR3 contains 17 residues. CDR1 is SQVTM, CDR2 ANQGSEA, per germline. Trimming took 1 base from V and 0 from J; bases not matched to a gene: 7. DNA for the CDR3: TGCAGCGTTGAAGCAGGAGAGGGACAGGGCTCTGGAAACACCATATATTTT. Translating it yields CSVEAGEGQGSGNTIYF.

This clone was seen more than once but under ten times. This chain links TRBV6-2 or TRBV6-3 with TRBJ1-5; perhaps TRBD1 as D (5 bases). V lost 2 bases and J lost 0, with 20 bases in between. Germline values: CDR1 MNHEY, CDR2 SVGEGT. The CDR3 consists of 19 residues. CDR3 amino acids: CASSYGIRPGHHSNQPQHF. The CDR3 nucleotides read TGTGCCAGCAGTTACGGGATTCGACCTGGACACCATAGCAATCAGCCCCAGCATTTT.

The rearrangement joins TRBV5-1 to TRBJ1-3, with 8 bases identical to TRBD1. The V and J ends lost 3 bases and 7 bases, in that order; junction bases with no gene match: 6. This CDR3 is built from 14 residues. Germline CDR1 reads SGHRS; CDR2 reads YFSETQ. The CDR3 DNA reads TGCGCCAGCAGCTCCGGGACAGGAGGGAACACCATATATTTT. Translating it yields CASSSGTGGNTIYF.

J is TRBJ1-2 and V is TRBV30; the D is unclear. The CDR3 covers 13 residues. CDR1 and CDR2 (germline): GTSNPN, SVGIG (reference sequence). Deletions cut 4 bases from V and 6 bases from J, with 15 bases between. CDR3 sequence: CAWTKQITDGYTF. CDR3 DNA: TGTGCCTGGACCAAACAGATCACGGATGGCTACACCTTC.

V is TRBV25-1 and J is TRBJ1-6; perhaps TRBD1 as D (5 bases). The germline gives CDR1 MGHDK, CDR2 SYGVNS. The V gene lost 4 bases and the J gene lost 0 bases, with 13 bases spanning the gap. The CDR3 is 17 amino acids. The CDR3 DNA reads as TGTGCCAGCAGTGGGTTGACAGCGAGCTCCTATAATTCACCCCTCCACTTT. This sequence encodes CASSGLTASSYNSPLHF.

This clone was counted a single time. V usage is TRBV9 and J usage is TRBJ1-2; the match to TRBD1 covers 10 bases. V was pared by 0 bases and J by 5 bases, with 4 bases of the junction left unmatched. The V gene's germline CDR1 is SGDLS and CDR2 YYNGEE. The CDR3 loop spans 15 amino acids. The CDR3 protein is CASSVATGGIYGYTF. CDR3 DNA sequence: TGTGCCAGCAGCGTAGCGACAGGGGGCATTTATGGCTACACCTTC.

This chain links TRBV6-2 or TRBV6-3 with TRBJ2-5; possibly TRBD1 for D (5 bases). Per germline, CDR1 MNHEY and CDR2 SVGEGT. There are 13 residues in the CDR3. Trimming removed 5 bases at V and 3 bases at J, with 10 bases between. For the CDR3, the DNA is TGTGCCAGCAGTACCTGGACAAAAGAGACCCAGTACTTC. This sequence encodes CASSTWTKETQYF.

The chain uses TRBV6-1 and TRBJ2-1; 7 nucleotides agree with TRBD1. Germline lookup yields CDR1 MNHNS and CDR2 SASEGT. The V and J ends lost 3 bases and 8 bases, in that order; junction bases with no gene match: 7. The CDR3 sequence is 14 residues long. CDR3 amino acids: CASSEGTVWDEQFF. CDR3 nucleotide sequence: TGTGCCAGCAGTGAGGGGACAGTCTGGGATGAGCAGTTCTTC.

This clone was observed once. This sequence joins TRBV15 and TRBJ2-2; D remains ambiguous. Deletions cut 0 bases from V and 1 base from J, with 6 bases between. The length of the CDR3 is 15 residues. Germline V gives CDR1 LNHNV, CDR2 YYDKDF (reference sequence). The CDR3 loop is CATSRDLENTGELFF. In DNA form, the CDR3 reads TGTGCCACCAGCAGAGACCTAGAGAACACCGGGGAGCTGTTTTTT.

The gene calls are TRBV12-3 or TRBV12-4 and TRBJ2-2; D remains unclear. The CDR3 length is 12 residues. V shed 6 bases and J shed 4 bases, with 6 bases lying between them. CDR3 region: CASRESTGELFF. CDR3 in DNA: TGTGCCAGCAGGGAGAGCACCGGGGAGCTGTTTTTT.

This chain connects TRBV18 to TRBJ2-5; D gene uncertain. The CDR3 runs 12 residues. The germline gives CDR1 KGHSH, CDR2 LQKENI. The V and J ends lost 3 bases and 5 bases respectively, with 7 bases between them. CDR3 residues: CASSPSLETQYF. The DNA for the CDR3 is TGTGCCAGCTCACCGTCGTTGGAGACCCAGTACTTC.

The chain employs TRBV12-3 or TRBV12-4 and TRBJ1-1; tentatively, D is TRBD1 (6 bases). The CDR3 has 11 amino acids. Deletions cut 6 bases from V and 9 bases from J, with 11 bases between. The CDR3 is CASSLRGKAFF. Here the CDR3 DNA reads TGTGCCAGCAGCCTCAGGGGTAAAGCTTTCTTT.

This clone was detected only a few times. V gene TRBV19 combines with J gene TRBJ1-1, with TRBD1 identical over 8 bases. The germline V gene encodes CDR1 LNHDA and CDR2 SQIVND (reference sequence). The CDR3 consists of 14 residues. V shed 3 bases, J shed 8 bases, and the junction held 8 bases outside the gene matches. This chain's CDR3 is CASSMILTGAEAFF. The CDR3 nucleotides read TGTGCCAGTAGTATGATTCTGACAGGGGCCGAAGCTTTCTTT. Together with reference TRBV19 and TRBJ1-1, the CDR3 gives the full variable domain: DGGITQSPKYLFRKEGQNVTLSCEQNLNHDAMYWYRQDPGQGLRLIYYSQIVNDFQKGDIAEGYSVSREKKESFPLTVTSAQKNPTAFYLCASSMILTGAEAFFGQGTRLTVV.

CDR3 in amino acids: CASSFTGTYGYTF. CDR3 nucleotides: TGTGCCAGCAGTTTTACAGGGACCTATGGCTACACCTTC. This chain joins TRBV5-6 and TRBJ1-2; a weak D match, TRBD1 (6 bases). The V gene lost 5 bases and the J gene lost 4 bases, with 12 bases spanning the gap. Per the germline V gene, CDR1 is SGHDT and CDR2 is YYEEEE. The CDR3 sequence is 13 residues long. The full variable domain, completed using reference TRBV5-6 and TRBJ1-2, is DAGVTQSPTHLIKTRGQQVTLRCSPKSGHDTVSWYQQALGQGPQFIFQYYEEEERQRGNFPDRFSGHQFPNYSSELNVNALLLGDSALYLCASSFTGTYGYTFGSGTRLTVV.